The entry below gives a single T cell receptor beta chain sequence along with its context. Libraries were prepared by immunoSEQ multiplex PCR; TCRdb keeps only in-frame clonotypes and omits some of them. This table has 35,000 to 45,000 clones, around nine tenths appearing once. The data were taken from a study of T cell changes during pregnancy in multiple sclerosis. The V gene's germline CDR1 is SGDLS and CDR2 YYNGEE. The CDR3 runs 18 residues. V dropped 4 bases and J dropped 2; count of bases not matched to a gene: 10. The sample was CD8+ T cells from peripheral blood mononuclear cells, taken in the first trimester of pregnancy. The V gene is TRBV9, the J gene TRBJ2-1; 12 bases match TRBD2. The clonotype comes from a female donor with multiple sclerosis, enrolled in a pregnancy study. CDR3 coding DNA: TGTGCCAGCAGCACAGAGGCTAGCGGGGGGGCCCCCTACAATGAGCAGTTCTTC. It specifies CASSTEASGGAPYNEQFF.